This TCR beta chain emerged from a study of T cell clonotyping in hematopoietic cell transplantation. General study results and limits: CD4 and CD8 repertoire contributions could not be separated without sorting.

In this sample, this clone turned up a few times. Antigen specificity is unknown. The CDR3 contains 14 residues. The V end lost 3 bases, the J end lost 2 bases, and 8 bases lay between the germline ends. Germline V gives CDR1 LNHDA, CDR2 SQIVND (reference sequence). TCRdb keeps only in-frame clones here, not all; method: immunoSEQ multiplex PCR. The table shows under 7,000 clones, with around nine tenths occurring only once. The sequencing used peripheral blood mononuclear cells, collected 100 days after allogeneic stem cell transplant. The chain joins TRBV19 to TRBJ2-1; no clear D gene. This clonotype was obtained from a female patient aged 35-55 years who had an allogeneic stem cell transplant from a related donor, so the T cells may come from the graft donor. Some clones in this sample may be carry-over from other donors' samples. The CDR3 loop reads CASSMGETYNEQFF. As DNA, the CDR3 is TGTGCCAGTAGTATGGGCGAAACCTACAATGAGCAGTTCTTC.